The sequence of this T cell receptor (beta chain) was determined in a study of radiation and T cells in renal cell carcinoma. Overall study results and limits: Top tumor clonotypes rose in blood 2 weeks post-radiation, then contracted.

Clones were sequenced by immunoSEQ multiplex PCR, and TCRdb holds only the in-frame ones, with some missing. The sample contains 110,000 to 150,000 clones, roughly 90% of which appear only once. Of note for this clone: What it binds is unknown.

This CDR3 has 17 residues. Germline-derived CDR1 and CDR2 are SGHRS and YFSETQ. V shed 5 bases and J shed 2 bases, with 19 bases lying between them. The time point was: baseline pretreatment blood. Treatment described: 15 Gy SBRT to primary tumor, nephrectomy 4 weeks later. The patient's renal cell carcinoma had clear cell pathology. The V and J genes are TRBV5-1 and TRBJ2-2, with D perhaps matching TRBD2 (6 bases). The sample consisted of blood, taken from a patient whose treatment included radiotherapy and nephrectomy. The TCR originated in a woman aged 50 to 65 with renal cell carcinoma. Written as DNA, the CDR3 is TGCGCCAGCAGTTTTGCGGGACCCGGGGCCAACACCGGGGAGCTGTTTTTT. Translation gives CASSFAGPGANTGELFF.